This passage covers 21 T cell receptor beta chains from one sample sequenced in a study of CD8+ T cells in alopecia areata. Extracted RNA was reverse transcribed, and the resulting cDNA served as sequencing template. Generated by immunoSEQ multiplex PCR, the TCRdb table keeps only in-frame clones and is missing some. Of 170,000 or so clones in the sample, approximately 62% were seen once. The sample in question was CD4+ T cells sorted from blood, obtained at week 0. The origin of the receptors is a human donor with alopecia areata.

CDR3 coding DNA: TGTGCCTGGAGTTTTCGTGCGGGGGGAGATGAAAAACTGTTTTTT. It codes for CAWSFRAGGDEKLFF. The chain links TRBV30 to TRBJ1-4; a weak D match, TRBD1 (5 bases). Between the trimmed V and J ends, which lost 2 bases and 6 bases, there was a span of 16 bases. CDR1 is GTSNPN and CDR2 is SVGIG in the germline V gene (reference sequence). The CDR3 has 15 residues.

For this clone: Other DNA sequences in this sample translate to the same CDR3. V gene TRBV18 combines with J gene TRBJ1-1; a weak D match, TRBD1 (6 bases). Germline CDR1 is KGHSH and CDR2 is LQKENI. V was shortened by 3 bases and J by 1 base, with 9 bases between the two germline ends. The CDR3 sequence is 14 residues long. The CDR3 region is CASSPGAANTEAFF. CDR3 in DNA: TGTGCCAGCTCACCGGGGGCGGCGAACACTGAAGCTTTCTTT.

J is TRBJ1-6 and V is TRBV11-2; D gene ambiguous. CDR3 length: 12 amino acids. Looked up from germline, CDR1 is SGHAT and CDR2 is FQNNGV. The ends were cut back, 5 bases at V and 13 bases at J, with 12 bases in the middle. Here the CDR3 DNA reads TGTGCCAGCAGCCTAAACGCCGGGCCCCTCCACTTT. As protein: CASSLNAGPLHF.

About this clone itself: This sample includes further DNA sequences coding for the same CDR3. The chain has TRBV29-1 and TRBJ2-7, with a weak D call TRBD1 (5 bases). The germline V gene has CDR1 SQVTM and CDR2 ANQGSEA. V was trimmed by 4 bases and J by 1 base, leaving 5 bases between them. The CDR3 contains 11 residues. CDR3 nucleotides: TGCAGCGTTGGACAGTCCTACGAGCAGTACTTC. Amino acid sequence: CSVGQSYEQYF.

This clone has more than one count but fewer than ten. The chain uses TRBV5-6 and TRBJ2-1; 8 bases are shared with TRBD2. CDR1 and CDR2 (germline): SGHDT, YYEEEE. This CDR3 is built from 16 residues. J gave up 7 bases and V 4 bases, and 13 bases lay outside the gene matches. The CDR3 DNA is TGTGCCAGCAGCCCAAGCGTGTCGGGGGGGTTGAATGAGCAGTTCTTC. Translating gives CASSPSVSGGLNEQFF.

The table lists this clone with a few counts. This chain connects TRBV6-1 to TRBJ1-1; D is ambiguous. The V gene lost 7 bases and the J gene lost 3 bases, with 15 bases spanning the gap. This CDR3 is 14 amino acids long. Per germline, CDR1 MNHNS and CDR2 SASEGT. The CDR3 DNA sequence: TGTGCCAGCACTATTCCTTGGCGACACACTGAAGCTTTCTTT. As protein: CASTIPWRHTEAFF.

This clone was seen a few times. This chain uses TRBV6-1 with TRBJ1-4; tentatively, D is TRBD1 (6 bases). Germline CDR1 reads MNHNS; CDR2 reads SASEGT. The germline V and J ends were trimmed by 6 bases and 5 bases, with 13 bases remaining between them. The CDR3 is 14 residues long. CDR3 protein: CASRAQGTNEKLFF. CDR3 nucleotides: TGTGCCAGCAGAGCACAGGGTACCAATGAAAAACTGTTTTTT.

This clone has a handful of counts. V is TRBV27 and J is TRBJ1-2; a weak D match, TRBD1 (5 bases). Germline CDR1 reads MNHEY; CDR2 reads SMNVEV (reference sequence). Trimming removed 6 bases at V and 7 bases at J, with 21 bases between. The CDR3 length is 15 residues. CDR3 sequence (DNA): TGTGCCAGCAGCCGCCAGGGCAGAGAGGCCCTTGGCTACACCTTC. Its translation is CASSRQGREALGYTF.

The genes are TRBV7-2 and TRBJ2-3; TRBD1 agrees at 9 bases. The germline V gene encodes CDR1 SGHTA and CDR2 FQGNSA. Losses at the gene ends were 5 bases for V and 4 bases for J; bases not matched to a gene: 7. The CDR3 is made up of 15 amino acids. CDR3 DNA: TGTGCCAGCAGCCTGGACAGGGGCGTCGCAGATACGCAGTATTTT. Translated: CASSLDRGVADTQYF.

The CDR3 bases are TGTGCCAGCAGTGAATGGGGCGGGAACTATGGCTACACCTTC. This codes for CASSEWGGNYGYTF. This chain joins TRBV25-1 and TRBJ1-2; D perhaps matches TRBD1 (5 bases). V lost 1 base and J 2 bases, leaving 8 bases between the germline ends. Germline V lookup: CDR1 MGHDK, CDR2 SYGVNS. CDR3 length: 14 amino acids.

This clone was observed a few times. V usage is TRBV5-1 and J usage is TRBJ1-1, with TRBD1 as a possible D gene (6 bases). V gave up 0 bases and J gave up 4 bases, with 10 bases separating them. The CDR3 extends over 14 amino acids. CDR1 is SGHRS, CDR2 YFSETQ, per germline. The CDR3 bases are TGCGCCAGCAGCTTGGAAGGGGGGACCACTGAAGCTTTCTTT. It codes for CASSLEGGTTEAFF.

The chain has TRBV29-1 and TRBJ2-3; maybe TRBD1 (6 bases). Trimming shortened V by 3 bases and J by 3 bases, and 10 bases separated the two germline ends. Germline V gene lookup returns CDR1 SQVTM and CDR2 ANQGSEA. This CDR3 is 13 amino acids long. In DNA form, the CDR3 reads TGCAGCGTTGATGACAGGTTAACAGATACGCAGTATTTT. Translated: CSVDDRLTDTQYF.

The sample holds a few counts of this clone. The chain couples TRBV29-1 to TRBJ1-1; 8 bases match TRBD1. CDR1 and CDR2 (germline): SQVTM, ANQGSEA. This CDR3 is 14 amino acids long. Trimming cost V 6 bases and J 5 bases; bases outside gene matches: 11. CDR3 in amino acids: CSVRDRGTRTEAFF. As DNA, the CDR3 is TGCAGCGTCCGAGACAGGGGAACGAGGACTGAAGCTTTCTTT.

CDR3 sequence (DNA): TGCAGCGTTGGGGGGACCGTTAGGACAGATACGCAGTATTTT. Amino acid sequence: CSVGGTVRTDTQYF. The genes are TRBV29-1 and TRBJ2-3; D is possibly TRBD1 or TRBD2 (5 bases each). V was cut by 4 bases and J by 3 bases, with 14 bases left in between. Germline CDR1 and CDR2: SQVTM and ANQGSEA. The CDR3 length is 14 residues.

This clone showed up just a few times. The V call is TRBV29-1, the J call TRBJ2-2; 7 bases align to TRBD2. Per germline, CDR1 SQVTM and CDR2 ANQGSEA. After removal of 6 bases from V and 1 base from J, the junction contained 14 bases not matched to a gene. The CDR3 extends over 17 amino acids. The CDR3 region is CSVRDNRRGMNTGELFF. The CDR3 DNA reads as TGCAGCGTCCGAGACAATCGGCGGGGGATGAACACCGGGGAGCTGTTTTTT.

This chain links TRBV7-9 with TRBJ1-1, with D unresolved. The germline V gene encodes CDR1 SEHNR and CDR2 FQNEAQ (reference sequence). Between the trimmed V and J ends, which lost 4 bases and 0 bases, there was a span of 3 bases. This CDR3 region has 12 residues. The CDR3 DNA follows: TGTGCCAGCAGCTGGGTGAACACTGAAGCTTTCTTT. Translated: CASSWVNTEAFF.

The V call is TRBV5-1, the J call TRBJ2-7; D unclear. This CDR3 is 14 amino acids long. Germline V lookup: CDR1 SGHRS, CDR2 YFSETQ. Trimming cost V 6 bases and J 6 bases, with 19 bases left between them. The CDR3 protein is CASTLGREGREQYF. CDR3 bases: TGCGCCAGCACACTTGGAAGGGAAGGGCGCGAGCAGTACTTC.

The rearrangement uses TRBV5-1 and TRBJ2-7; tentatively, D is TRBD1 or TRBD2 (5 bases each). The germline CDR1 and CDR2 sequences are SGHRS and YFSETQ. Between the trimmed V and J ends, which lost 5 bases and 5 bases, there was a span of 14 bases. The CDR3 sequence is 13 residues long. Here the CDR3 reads CASRVPEGNEQYF. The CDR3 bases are TGCGCCAGCAGGGTACCCGAGGGGAACGAGCAGTACTTC.

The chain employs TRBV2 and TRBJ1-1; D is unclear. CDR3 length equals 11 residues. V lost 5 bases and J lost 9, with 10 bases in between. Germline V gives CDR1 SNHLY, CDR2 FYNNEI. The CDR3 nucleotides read TGTGCCAGCAGTCAGGACTGGCAAGCTTTCTTT. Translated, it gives CASSQDWQAFF.

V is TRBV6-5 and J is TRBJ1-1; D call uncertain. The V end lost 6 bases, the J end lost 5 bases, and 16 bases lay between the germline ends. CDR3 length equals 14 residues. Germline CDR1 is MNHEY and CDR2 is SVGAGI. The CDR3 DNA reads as TGTGCCAGCAGCTCAGACGGGCGTAAGACTGAAGCTTTCTTT. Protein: CASSSDGRKTEAFF.

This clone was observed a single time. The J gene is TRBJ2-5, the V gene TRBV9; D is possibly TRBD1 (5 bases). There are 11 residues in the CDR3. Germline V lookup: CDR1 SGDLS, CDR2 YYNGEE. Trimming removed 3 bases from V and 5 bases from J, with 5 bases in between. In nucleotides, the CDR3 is TGTGCCAGCAGCGAGGGGGAGACCCAGTACTTC. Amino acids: CASSEGETQYF.